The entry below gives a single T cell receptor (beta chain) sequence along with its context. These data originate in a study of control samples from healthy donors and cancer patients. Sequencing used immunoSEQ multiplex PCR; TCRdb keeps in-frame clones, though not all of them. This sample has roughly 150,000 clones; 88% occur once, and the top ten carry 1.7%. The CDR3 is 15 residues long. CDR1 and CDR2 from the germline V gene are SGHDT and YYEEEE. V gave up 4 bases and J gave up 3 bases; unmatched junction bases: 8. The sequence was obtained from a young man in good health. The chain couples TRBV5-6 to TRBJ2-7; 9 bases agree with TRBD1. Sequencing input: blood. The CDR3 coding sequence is TGTGCCAGCAGCCGAGACAGGGGGGTCATCTACGAGCAGTACTTC. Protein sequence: CASSRDRGVIYEQYF. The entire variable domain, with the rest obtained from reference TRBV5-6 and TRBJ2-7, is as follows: DAGVTQSPTHLIKTRGQQVTLRCSPKSGHDTVSWYQQALGQGPQFIFQYYEEEERQRGNFPDRFSGHQFPNYSSELNVNALLLGDSALYLCASSRDRGVIYEQYFGPGTRLTVT.